The following is a TCR beta chain sequence with its context. Its antigen specificity is not known. No base quality values were provided; no much bigger clone lies one nucleotide off. The approximately 39 donors, aged about 6 to 95 years, were systemically healthy Caucasian individuals from Russia. Each donor gave around 9 milliliters of peripheral blood, collected into EDTA-treated Vacutainer tubes. Ficoll-Paque density-gradient centrifugation was used to isolate PBMCs, with at least 7 million obtained per sample. Total RNA, at least 6 micrograms per sample, was extracted from PBMCs with Trizol reagent. Naive CD45RAhigh/CD27high T cell percentages were measured by flow cytometry on a PBMC aliquot from every donor. CDR1 and CDR2 are drawn from the germline V gene: MGHRA, YSYEKL. Between the V and J ends, shortened by 0 bases and 9 bases respectively, the junction contains 9 bases. The CDR3 goes from the cysteine to the phenylalanine over 13 residues. Only the CDR3 region is kept as DNA, spanning 39 bases read in frame from base 1.

This sample was included in a study of blood T cells in healthy people across ages (dated by TCRdb to between 2014 and 2016). Regarding the research as a whole: Template switching captured roughly one uniquely barcoded TCR beta cDNA molecule per two T cells in model experiments. To track age-related changes in TCR beta repertoire diversity, the study relied on deep sequencing normalized with unique cDNA molecular identifiers. Donors were grouped into four age groups: young (average roughly 17 years), middle-aged (over 35), aged (around 62) and long-lived (approximately 81). To avoid experimental bias, donors of different ages were randomly spread across the sequencing lanes. Using the same blood draw, the study looked at two additional independent replicas of 1 million unique cDNA reads for two donors, one aged 18 to 30 and the other aged 80 or older. Findings and caveats that apply to the study as a whole: Estimates of total diversity based on one million sequenced T cells were considered lower bounds and underestimates. As age increased, observed TCR beta diversity per million T cells dropped in a roughly linear way, and a significant reduction was already evident by age 40. The percentage of naive T cells measured by flow cytometry correlated strongly with observed TCR beta diversity. Donor CMV infection status was unknown, potentially confounding age-related changes in expanded clonotypes. Compared with the aged group, the long-lived group had more naive CD4+ T cells, fewer expanded clones and increased TCR diversity, a pattern suggesting age selection. Because profiling used bulk unsorted PBMCs, naive and antigen-experienced compartments could not be compared conclusively.

Library preparation employed 5' RACE. Sequencing took place on an Illumina HiSeq 2500. A second PCR of roughly 6 to 11 cycles was performed with a sample-barcoded 5' primer and a J-beta primer mix. Each TCR beta cDNA molecule received a unique molecular identifier from a template-switch 5' adaptor carrying 12 random nucleotides. Each sample yielded at least 3 million CDR3-containing paired-end reads. First-strand cDNA was synthesized from all RNA with the Mint cDNA synthesis kit, primed by a TRBC-specific oligonucleotide. Following uracil-DNA glycosylase treatment, all cDNA underwent a first 18-cycle PCR with the universal primers M1SS and BC2_uni_R. The study's processing was this. For normalization, 1 million high-quality reads were randomly selected from each sample, with every read carrying a distinct molecular identifier. Reads sharing molecular identifiers were discarded rather than binned into consensus sequences. CDR3 identification, clonotype clustering and error correction used MiTCR with a Q25 quality threshold and the strictest error-elimination algorithm. A nonparametric unseen species model using Euler transformation provided a lower-bound estimate of total TCR beta diversity. Clones were called with MiXCR by TCRdb after fastp trimmed the public reads at Q25, and only in-frame beta chains were retained. Each entry merges the rows of one CDR3 protein and shows their most common DNA and genes. TCRdb, not the original authors, processed these V and J calls. This sample gives 2 million or so distinct CDR3 sequences in total; 49% of them show up just once. The ten largest make up about 2.1% of the sample.

The specimen was blood. The clonotype originates from a woman aged 40 to 50 in good health. The chain couples TRBV4-1 to TRBJ1-5; the D gene cannot be named for sure. The DNA sequence is TGCGCCAGCAGCCAAGAGTGGGGATGGCCCCAGCATTTT. Its protein is CASSQEWGWPQHF.